This T cell receptor beta chain was captured in a study of cytomegalovirus exposure and HLA in healthy donors. General study results and limits: Cytomegalovirus association was assigned to over 150 TCR beta chains. By HLA locus, TCR association rates varied in a later analysis, with DRB1 showing the most and HLA-C the fewest. Sequence variants that were highly shared formed a cluster that was likely a sequencing artifact. In the analysis, some V segments, TRBV6-2 and TRBV6-3 included, were excluded as indistinguishable.

Comments on this clone: Its target is unknown.

A multiplex PCR was run with 60 Vbeta primers and 13 Jbeta primers. Clones were sequenced by immunoSEQ multiplex PCR, and TCRdb holds only the in-frame ones, with some missing. The sample includes around 110,000 clones, 77% of them seen just once. CDR1 and CDR2 (germline): MGHDK, SYGVNS. V was pared by 6 bases and J by 0 bases, with 18 bases between. CDR3 length equals 16 residues. This receptor was identified in a male donor in good health and CMV-seronegative. The gene calls are TRBV25-1 and TRBJ2-7; TRBD1 might be the D (6 bases). The material sequenced was PBMCs. The CDR3 loop is CASSGKVWGHSYEQYF. CDR3 DNA sequence: TGTGCCAGCAGCGGTAAGGTGTGGGGACACTCCTACGAGCAGTACTTC.